This TCR beta chain derives from a study of T cells after yellow fever vaccination (dated by TCRdb to between 2018 and 2020). In the study overall: Libraries from fractions with low cell numbers were prepared with the SMART-Seq v4 Ultra Low Input RNA kit. To track T-cell clones before and after primary and booster YFV17D yellow fever vaccination, bulk TCR alpha and beta repertoires were sequenced longitudinally. Two healthy male donors made up the cohort, one aged 18 to 30 years and the other aged 30 to 39 years. Bulk PBMC replicates and cell subsets were isolated from blood drawn at multiple timepoints before and after both primary and secondary immunization. Study-wide findings and limitations: The secondary T-cell response was found to be weaker but faster than the primary response, with a peak reached on day 5 rather than on day 15. A small fraction of clonotypes appeared in both the CD4 and CD8 compartments, likely as a result of convergent recombination. Only a couple of donors were included in the study, so the extent to which the findings can be generalized is limited. After the booster, most clones that had expanded after primary vaccination were detected again (about 95% of CD4 and 88% of CD8), suggesting broad maintenance of memory. Because abundant contaminating clonotypes from the bulk population could be contained in FACS-sorted repertoires, computational filtering was required.

The treatment or condition label of this sample denotes: live attenuated yellow fever vaccine strain. Two biological replicates of bulk PBMCs were collected at each blood-draw timepoint. A standard Ficoll-Paque protocol was used to isolate PBMCs from peripheral blood. TriZol was used to extract RNA from bulk PBMCs, from CD4 and CD8 fractions, and from dextramer-positive and dextramer-negative fractions. To note about this clonotype: Its binding antigen is unknown. No per-base quality is available; no much larger clone lies one base away.

TCR cDNA was made using 5'RACE template switching, a step that added a universal primer site and unique molecular identifiers. Priming of cDNA synthesis was performed from both the TCR alpha and TCR beta constant segments. Library amplification involved two PCR steps, and the second step added sample barcodes and sequencing adapters. Sequencing of libraries was performed on Illumina HiSeq 2500 (2x100 bp) or NovaSeq (2x150 bp). From the authors' description of their analysis: Demultiplexing of reads and collapsing into UMI consensus sequences were performed with MIGEC, and V(D)J alignment was carried out with MiXCR. Using edgeR on replicate PBMC samples, clonotypes were called vaccine-responding if FDR was below 0.01 and the log2 fold change was above 5 up to day 15. Each bulk clonotype received a CD4 or CD8 identity based on whether the sequenced CD4 or CD8 repertoire contained that clonotype at higher abundance. TCRdb reprocessing: public reads trimmed at Q25 with fastp, clones called with MiXCR, in-frame beta chains kept. Rows are combined by CDR3 protein, so each entry shows the most common genes and DNA. What appears here as the V and J calls and clone size reflects TCRdb's work, not the paper's. The sample table holds hundreds of thousands of distinct CDR3 sequences, of which 21% were seen once. The ten largest account for approximately 16% of the sample.

The CDR3 holds 16 amino acids from the cysteine to the phenylalanine. The entry retains the CDR3 DNA only, 48 bases that are in frame from base 1. V gives up 0 bases and J gives up 2 bases, and the segment between their germline ends measures 14 bases. CDR1 and CDR2 are drawn from the germline V gene: KGHSH, LQKENI. The receptor's source is a man aged 18 to 30 who received the YFV17D yellow fever vaccine. The source was PBMCs, collected around 3 weeks after the first yellow fever vaccination. The sequence links TRBV18 to TRBJ2-7; the D element could tentatively be TRBD1 or TRBD2, as 5 bases agree for each. CDR3 reads: CASSPPGGTVTYEQYF. The nucleotide sequence reads as follows: TGTGCCAGCTCACCACCAGGTGGGACCGTTACCTACGAGCAGTACTTC.